The source of this T cell receptor (beta chain) is a study of T-cell memory formation after mild COVID-19. Findings of the study overall: CD4+ contracting clones were mainly CM and EM; CD8+ ones, EMRA.

Turning to this clonotype: Antigen unknown.

The CDR3 is 15 amino acids. The germline V and J ends were trimmed by 4 bases and 2 bases, with 14 bases remaining between them. Germline values: CDR1 SGHTS, CDR2 YDEGEE. 5'RACE primed at constant segments yielded TCR alpha and TCR beta cDNA libraries bearing sample barcodes and UMIs. MiXCR, run by TCRdb on the 5' RACE reads, gives a single entry per CDR3 protein. The sample lists over 55,000 distinct CDR3 sequences; 10% to 15% were seen once. This rearrangement joins TRBV5-8 to TRBJ2-3; the D call may be TRBD1 or TRBD2 (7 bases each). The sequence derives from a man aged 18 to 30 who had mild COVID-19 (a few samples of this study predate the infection). Cell type and time point are not known. Sequencing was done on a sample of PBMCs or a T cell subset sorted from them (not recorded which). CDR3 sequence: CASSPRGGYTDTQYF. The DNA for the CDR3 is TGTGCCAGCAGCCCCAGGGGGGGATACACAGATACGCAGTATTTT.